This passage covers 24 T cell receptor beta chains from one sample sequenced in a study of T-cell reconstitution after alpha-beta-depleted transplantation in children. Preparation of the TCRbeta library used unique molecular identifiers. Each CDR3 protein is one row after TCRdb ran MiXCR on the PCR reads. Of just over 200,000 distinct CDR3 sequences listed, about 8.2% are singletons. The sample was PBMCs, mostly from graft donor cells, taken 360 days after TCRalphabeta/CD19-depleted stem cell transplant. The receptor source for this set is a male patient between 2 and 9 years old who had a stem cell transplant for acute myeloid leukemia, so the T cells may come from the graft donor.

In its sample, this clonotype was seen a few times. This chain joins TRBV4-1 and TRBJ1-6, with D possibly being TRBD1 (6 bases). The V gene's germline CDR1 is MGHRA and CDR2 YSYEKL. The CDR3 sequence is 15 residues long. The germline V and J ends were trimmed by 1 base and 6 bases, with 10 bases remaining between them. Here the CDR3 reads CASSQGGHANSPLHF. The CDR3 coding sequence is TGCGCCAGCAGCCAAGGGGGACACGCTAATTCACCCCTCCACTTT.

The chain is built from TRBV12-3 or TRBV12-4 and TRBJ1-6; 7 positions agree with TRBD1. V gave up 6 bases and J gave up 8 bases; unmatched junction bases: 4. The CDR3 consists of 13 residues. The CDR3 region has the DNA TGTGCCAGCAGACTTGACAGGGATTCACCCCTCCACTTT. The encoded protein is CASRLDRDSPLHF.

This clonotype showed up just a few times. The gene calls are TRBV7-2 and TRBJ1-5; perhaps TRBD1 as D (5 bases). The germline gives CDR1 SGHTA, CDR2 FQGNSA. V was clipped by 4 bases and J by 4 bases, with 14 bases between them. This CDR3 has 15 amino acids. The DNA for the CDR3 is TGTGCCAGCAGCTCCCGGAGGGGCAAAAATCAGCCCCAGCATTTT. Protein product: CASSSRRGKNQPQHF.

The V and J genes are TRBV18 and TRBJ2-2; 7 bases agree with TRBD1. J lost 1 base, V lost 4 bases, and 3 bases had no gene match. The CDR3 extends over 15 amino acids. Per germline, CDR1 KGHSH and CDR2 LQKENI. The CDR3 protein is CASSRQGLNTGELFF. CDR3 in DNA: TGTGCCAGCTCACGACAGGGCTTGAACACCGGGGAGCTGTTTTTT.

J is TRBJ2-3 and V is TRBV5-1, with unresolved D. The CDR3 runs 14 residues. The germline CDR1 and CDR2 sequences are SGHRS and YFSETQ. V was trimmed by 4 bases and J by 0 bases, leaving 9 bases between them. In nucleotides, the CDR3 is TGCGCCAGCAGCCCAGGAGCTAGCACAGATACGCAGTATTTT. It translates to CASSPGASTDTQYF.

The sample holds a few counts of this clonotype. The chain is built from TRBV5-1 and TRBJ2-2, with 9 nucleotides matching TRBD1. The CDR3 is made up of 17 amino acids. CDR1 SGHRS and CDR2 YFSETQ come from the germline V gene. Trimming cost V 4 bases and J 5 bases; bases outside gene matches: 12. The CDR3 sequence is CASSGIGRDRVTGELFF. The CDR3 DNA reads TGCGCCAGCAGCGGCATCGGACGGGACAGGGTGACCGGGGAGCTGTTTTTT. Combining the CDR3 with reference TRBV5-1 and TRBJ2-2 gives the whole variable domain KAGVTQTPRYLIKTRGQQVTLSCSPISGHRSVSWYQQTPGQGLQFLFEYFSETQRNKGNFPGRFSGRQFSNSRSEMNVSTLELGDSALYLCASSGIGRDRVTGELFFGEGSRLTVL.

Comment on this clonotype: A much larger clone is a single base away; this may be a read error. Here the CDR3 omits its conserved ending phenylalanine or tryptophan, so a read error is the likely source. The genes are TRBV27 and TRBJ1-2, with D maybe TRBD1 (5 bases). CDR1 MNHEY and CDR2 SMNVEV come from the germline V gene (reference sequence). The CDR3 consists of 14 residues. V lost 3 bases and J lost 4, with 12 bases in between. The CDR3 nucleotides read TGTGCCAGCAGTTTCCGGGGCGCCGGCTATGGCTACACCTAC. Its protein product is CASSFRGAGYGYTY.

The chain joins TRBV14 to TRBJ2-1, with a tentative D call TRBD2 (6 bases). Germline V CDR1 and CDR2: SGHDN, FVKESK. CDR3 length equals 13 residues. V lost 0 bases to trimming and J lost 10 bases, with 10 bases between them. The CDR3, as DNA: TGTGCCAGCAGCCAAGAGGAGGCGGGGGAGCAGTTCTTC. Residues: CASSQEEAGEQFF.

V is TRBV6-5 and J is TRBJ1-6; D perhaps matches TRBD1 (6 bases). The length of the CDR3 is 17 residues. CDR1 is MNHEY and CDR2 is SVGAGI in the germline V gene. V was trimmed by 4 bases and J by 0 bases, leaving 13 bases between them. The CDR3 region is CASSFTGPSSYNSPLHF. CDR3 nucleotides: TGTGCCAGCAGTTTCACAGGGCCCAGCTCCTATAATTCACCCCTCCACTTT.

The rearrangement uses TRBV12-3 or TRBV12-4 and TRBJ1-5; D perhaps matches TRBD1 (5 bases). The length of the CDR3 is 13 residues. V was shortened by 5 bases and J by 7 bases, with 12 bases between the two germline ends. In DNA form, the CDR3 reads TGTGCCAGCAGTAAGACAGACGGGCAGCCCCAGCATTTT. Protein product: CASSKTDGQPQHF.

The genes are TRBV7-9 and TRBJ1-1, with D maybe TRBD1 (5 bases). Trimming pared 2 bases from V and 5 bases from J, leaving 18 bases between. The germline CDR1 and CDR2 sequences are SEHNR and FQNEAQ (reference sequence). The length of the CDR3 is 16 residues. CDR3 amino acids: CASSLPLTLGGTEAFF. In DNA form, the CDR3 reads TGTGCCAGCAGCTTACCGCTAACGCTCGGGGGAACTGAAGCTTTCTTT.

In this sample, this clonotype turned up many times. The CDR3 region is CATSRGATGELFF. The CDR3 DNA sequence: TGTGCCACCAGCAGAGGGGCAACCGGGGAGCTGTTTTTT. This chain joins TRBV15 and TRBJ2-2; the D is unclear. The CDR3 is 13 amino acids. V was trimmed by 1 base and J by 5 bases, leaving 5 bases between them. Germline CDR1 is LNHNV and CDR2 is YYDKDF (reference sequence).

The chain combines TRBV25-1 with TRBJ2-3; 8 nucleotides align to TRBD2. CDR3 length: 14 amino acids. V gave up 5 bases and J gave up 0 bases; unmatched junction bases: 1. CDR1 is MGHDK, CDR2 SYGVNS, per germline. In DNA, the CDR3 is TGTGCCAGCAGTCAGCGGGGGAGCACAGATACGCAGTATTTT. It yields the protein CASSQRGSTDTQYF. Based on the CDR3 plus reference TRBV25-1 and TRBJ2-3, the full variable domain is EADIYQTPRYLVIGTGKKITLECSQTMGHDKMYWYQQDPGMELHLIHYSYGVNSTEKGDLSSESTVSRIRTEHFPLTLESARPSHTSQYLCASSQRGSTDTQYFGPGTRLTVL.

Many counts were recorded for this clonotype. The chain is built from TRBV7-2 and TRBJ2-7; D perhaps matches TRBD2 (6 bases). Germline V CDR1 and CDR2: SGHTA, FQGNSA. This CDR3 is built from 15 residues. Trimming shortened V by 1 base and J by 0 bases, and 10 bases separated the two germline ends. In DNA form, the CDR3 reads TGTGCCAGCAGCTTAGTCGGGAGTATCTCCTACGAGCAGTACTTC. It is translated as CASSLVGSISYEQYF.

In this sample, this clonotype turned up a few times. J is TRBJ2-1 and V is TRBV4-1; 13 positions agree with TRBD2. CDR1 is MGHRA and CDR2 is YSYEKL in the germline V gene. The CDR3 is 15 amino acids. V trimming: 3 bases; J trimming: 9 bases; junction bases outside the gene matches: 5. Written as DNA, the CDR3 is TGCGCCAGCAGCCACGGGACTAGCGGGATTCCTGAGCAGTTCTTC. This codes for CASSHGTSGIPEQFF.

This clonotype was seen more than once but under ten times. V usage is TRBV10-3 and J usage is TRBJ2-1, with D perhaps assigned TRBD1 or TRBD2 (7 bases each). This CDR3 has 14 amino acids. CDR1 ENHRY and CDR2 SYGVKD come from the germline V gene. V was trimmed by 3 bases and J by 9 bases, leaving 15 bases between them. The CDR3: CAISDQGGRGEQFF. The CDR3 nucleotides are TGTGCCATCAGTGATCAGGGGGGGCGCGGTGAGCAGTTCTTC.

The chain employs TRBV7-8 and TRBJ2-7; TRBD2 agrees at 8 bases. The CDR3 consists of 16 residues. Germline V gene lookup returns CDR1 SGHVS and CDR2 FQNEAQ. With 7 bases clipped from V and 4 bases from J, the junction kept 15 bases outside the gene matches. CDR3 sequence: CASTKEDRLAGYEQYV. Here the CDR3 DNA reads TGTGCCAGCACCAAAGAGGATCGCTTAGCGGGGTACGAGCAGTACGTC.

In its sample, this clonotype was seen many times. The chain couples TRBV20-1 to TRBJ2-2; the match to TRBD1 covers 10 bases. Germline V gives CDR1 DFQATT, CDR2 SNEGSKA (reference sequence). Trimming removed 4 bases from V and 6 bases from J; junction bases left unmatched: 8. The CDR3 sequence is 15 residues long. In nucleotides, the CDR3 is TGCAGTGCTAACCGACAGGGGGCGAGGGCCGGGGAGCTGTTTTTT. It is translated as CSANRQGARAGELFF.

This clonotype was recorded at least ten times. The chain has TRBV5-1 and TRBJ2-5, with TRBD2 as a possible D gene (6 bases). Trimming left V 4 bases short and J 0 bases short, with 7 bases between. The length of the CDR3 is 13 residues. Per germline, CDR1 SGHRS and CDR2 YFSETQ. The CDR3 sequence is CASSGGDQETQYF. The DNA for the CDR3 is TGCGCCAGCAGCGGAGGGGACCAAGAGACCCAGTACTTC.

The V gene is TRBV15, the J gene TRBJ1-1, with no clear D. The CDR3 loop spans 14 amino acids. Germline loops: CDR1 LNHNV, CDR2 YYDKDF (reference sequence). The germline V and J ends were trimmed by 5 bases and 0 bases, with 10 bases remaining between them. Here the CDR3 DNA reads TGTGCCACCAGCGAGCATCCGTTGAACACTGAAGCTTTCTTT. Protein sequence: CATSEHPLNTEAFF.

This clonotype was observed a handful of times. The chain couples TRBV7-2 to TRBJ2-1; no firm D call. V lost 4 bases, J lost 6 bases, and 7 bases lay in between. CDR1 and CDR2 from the germline V gene are SGHTA and FQGNSA. The CDR3 covers 12 residues. The CDR3 sequence is CASSSKGNEQFF. CDR3 sequence (DNA): TGTGCCAGCAGCTCTAAGGGCAATGAGCAGTTCTTC.

The sample holds many counts of this clonotype. This rearrangement joins TRBV12-3 or TRBV12-4 to TRBJ2-4, with 10 bases aligning to TRBD2. The CDR3 loop spans 15 amino acids. With V trimmed by 6 bases and J by 0 bases, 2 bases remained unmatched. The CDR3 region is CASRTSGVAKNIQYF. CDR3 DNA: TGTGCCAGCAGAACTAGCGGGGTAGCCAAAAACATTCAGTACTTC.

The chain has TRBV28 and TRBJ2-1; 11 nucleotides match TRBD2. V was clipped by 5 bases and J by 7 bases; unmatched bases: 10. CDR1 and CDR2 from the germline V gene are MDHEN and SYDVKM. This CDR3 has 16 residues. The CDR3 protein is CASSPKLAGVGNEQFF. Here the CDR3 DNA reads TGTGCCAGCAGTCCTAAACTAGCGGGGGTTGGTAATGAGCAGTTCTTC.

The sample holds a few counts of this clonotype. The rearrangement uses TRBV6-2 or TRBV6-3 and TRBJ2-7, with 10 bases lining up with TRBD2. The CDR3 totals 15 residues. Germline lookup yields CDR1 MNHEY and CDR2 SVGEGT. The V gene end was trimmed by 6 bases and the J gene end by 4 bases; junction bases not matched to a gene: 9. Here the CDR3 reads CASSRTSGGLYEQYF. DNA for the CDR3: TGTGCCAGCAGCCGGACTAGCGGAGGTCTTTACGAGCAGTACTTC.